This T cell receptor beta chain was found in a study of blood T cell repertoires in COVID-19. Study details: Researchers got acute and convalescent COVID-19 samples from the United States, Italy and Spain.

Per germline, CDR1 SGHRS and CDR2 YFSETQ. The length of the CDR3 is 18 residues. V lost 4 bases and J lost 3; bases outside the gene matches: 10. In the original processing: Amplification of reference gene primers provided the estimated nucleated cell counts. The table came from immunoSEQ multiplex PCR; TCRdb's copy has only in-frame clones and leaves some out. That table supplies the V and J calls and clone size; D and trimming were determined from the DNA. The sample yields about 150,000 clones, about 84% seen once. Only one count was recorded for this clone. This clonotype was obtained from a man in his 60s with active or convalescent COVID-19. The source material was peripheral blood. This chain joins TRBV5-1 and TRBJ2-1; 13 nucleotides line up with TRBD2. CDR3 nucleotide sequence: TGCGCCAGCAGCCTAACTAGCGGGAGGGCCGGGTTCTACAATGAGCAGTTCTTC. As protein: CASSLTSGRAGFYNEQFF.